Reported below is one T cell receptor beta chain. This clonotype has only a few counts. It lacks a known antigen. No clone much larger than this one lies a single base away; base qualities are absent. The germline V gene (reference sequence) provides CDR1 MNHEY and CDR2 SMNVEV. At the junction V is shortened by 4 bases and J by 8 bases, with 12 bases in between. Including cysteine and phenylalanine, the CDR3 has 13 amino acids. CDR3 DNA only is kept here, 39 bases in frame from base 1. The data derive from a study of early T cells in non-severe SARS-CoV-2 infection (dated by TCRdb to the early 2020s). At the level of the whole study: Because TCR sequencing was done on bulk RNA from unsorted whole blood, the alpha and beta chains could not be paired. Broad study findings and their caveats: VDJdb matching was skewed toward anti-spike CD8 responses, so virus-specific expansions were likely underestimated and private and CD4 specificities were missed.

The library was made by 5' RACE. TCRdb records NextSeq 500 as the sequencer. Unique molecular identifiers were attached to individual cDNA molecules in the TCR library protocol so that sequencing error and PCR bias could be corrected. Both TCR alpha and beta chains were sequenced, and tight co-correlation was observed between alpha and beta sequence abundances in each sample. Per the source publication's procedure: Decombinator V4 was used to perform V gene, J gene and CDR3 annotation of TCR sequences. TCRs were defined as expanded if a significant change between any two time points was detected under a Poisson model with p below 0.0001. TCR abundances were normalised to the total number of TCRs sequenced in each sample and reported as counts per million. MAIT TCRs were defined by TRAV1-2 paired with TRAJ12, TRAJ20 or TRAJ33, and iNKT TCRs by TRAV10 paired with TRAJ18. VDJdb, accessed on 1 November 2021, was searched for TCRs annotated for CMV, EBV and SARS-CoV-2, and TCRs annotated for more than one antigen were excluded. TCRdb reprocessing: public reads trimmed at Q25 with fastp, clones called with MiXCR, in-frame beta chains kept. Identical CDR3 protein sequences are pooled into one entry, listed with their most common genes and DNA. The V and J calls reflect TCRdb's pipeline rather than the authors' work. The table for this sample lists fewer than 30,000 distinct CDR3 sequences; roughly 4.2% of them were counted only once. About 4% of the sample is in the top ten clones.

The study was a case-control design nested within a healthcare worker cohort in London, UK, with weekly nasopharyngeal swab PCR tests and blood sampling. Healthcare workers were recruited between 23 and 31 March 2020, during the week of the UK lockdown, and were followed weekly for up to about 15 weeks. This TCR came from an adult who was a healthcare worker with PCR-confirmed SARS-CoV-2 infection or an uninfected control (not recorded which). This receptor chain uses TRBV27 and TRBJ2-1, with TRBD1 tentatively as D gene (5 bases match). The sample taken for sequencing was whole blood. The base sequence is TGTGCCAGCAGTTGGACACACGCAGATGAGCAGTTCTTC. This codes for CASSWTHADEQFF.